The 28 T cell receptor beta chains below all came from one sample that was sequenced in a study of T-cell memory formation after mild COVID-19. From the 5' RACE reads, TCRdb called clonotypes with MiXCR, one entry per CDR3 protein. Here the sample spans 220,000 or so distinct CDR3 sequences, about 9.2% being singletons. The sequenced sample was PBMCs or a T cell subset sorted from them (not recorded which). The receptors shown here come from a man in his late teens or twenties who had mild COVID-19 (a few samples of this study predate the infection). Cell type and time point are not known.

The gene calls are TRBV19 and TRBJ1-2; 9 nucleotides line up with TRBD1. V lost 8 bases to trimming and J lost 1 base; unmatched junction nucleotides: 8. Germline lookup yields CDR1 LNHDA and CDR2 SQIVND (reference sequence). This CDR3 region has 15 residues. The CDR3 region has the DNA TGTGCCAGTGGAAAAACAGGGGGCCTTAACTATGGCTACACCTTC. This codes for CASGKTGGLNYGYTF. Full variable domain (remainder filled in from reference TRBV19 and TRBJ1-2): DGGITQSPKYLFRKEGQNVTLSCEQNLNHDAMYWYRQDPGQGLRLIYYSQIVNDFQKGDIAEGYSVSREKKESFPLTVTSAQKNPTAFYLCASGKTGGLNYGYTFGSGTRLTVV.

The J gene is TRBJ2-7, the V gene TRBV12-3 or TRBV12-4, with TRBD1 matching 10 bases. Trimming cost V 5 bases and J 2 bases; bases outside gene matches: 9. This CDR3 is 16 amino acids long. The CDR3 region has the DNA TGTGCCAGCAGTCGCTGGACAGGGGGGGCCCCCTACGAGCAGTACTTC. The encoded protein is CASSRWTGGAPYEQYF.

V usage is TRBV6-5 and J usage is TRBJ1-3; TRBD1 agrees at 8 bases. The V gene's germline CDR1 is MNHEY and CDR2 SVGAGI. J was trimmed by 0 bases and V by 6 bases; bases with no gene match: 4. The CDR3 totals 15 residues. The CDR3 is CASRIQGASGNTIYF. The CDR3 coding sequence is TGTGCCAGCAGGATCCAGGGGGCCTCTGGAAACACCATATATTTT.

This clonotype was recorded a few times. The chain employs TRBV29-1 and TRBJ1-4; no definite D call. CDR1 and CDR2 from the germline V gene are SQVTM and ANQGSEA. This CDR3 contains 10 residues. The V end was cut by 6 bases, the J end by 8 bases, with 7 bases between. Here the CDR3 reads CSVVKEKLFF. CDR3 sequence (DNA): TGCAGCGTCGTGAAGGAAAAACTGTTTTTT.

This clonotype was observed a few times. The genes are TRBV2 and TRBJ1-6; D call uncertain. Germline CDR1 SNHLY, CDR2 FYNNEI. Trimming removed 6 bases at V and 5 bases at J, with 11 bases between. This CDR3 region has 14 residues. The CDR3 here is CASSTLGNNSPLHF. The CDR3 DNA sequence: TGTGCCAGCAGCACCTTGGGAAATAATTCACCCCTCCACTTT.

This clonotype was seen repeatedly, ten times or more. The rearrangement joins TRBV9 to TRBJ2-7, with 11 positions matching TRBD1. The CDR3 is 16 residues long. Germline trimming cut 0 bases from V and 3 bases from J; bases unmatched to any gene: 5. CDR1 is SGDLS, CDR2 YYNGEE, per germline. This CDR3 is CASSVAGGQGDYEQYF. The CDR3 bases are TGTGCCAGCAGCGTAGCTGGGGGACAGGGGGACTACGAGCAGTACTTC.

This clonotype appeared a few times. The chain employs TRBV7-8 and TRBJ2-7; D possibly corresponds to TRBD2 (7 bases). Germline V lookup: CDR1 SGHVS, CDR2 FQNEAQ. CDR3 length equals 15 residues. Between the trimmed V and J ends, which lost 3 bases and 0 bases, there was a span of 12 bases. CDR3 bases: TGTGCCAGCAGCTTCGGGGGGCTGAGCTCCTACGAGCAGTACTTC. It is translated as CASSFGGLSSYEQYF. The variable domain in full, completed from reference TRBV7-8 and TRBJ2-7, reads GAGVSQSPRYKVAKRGQDVALRCDPISGHVSLFWYQQALGQGPEFLTYFQNEAQLDKSGLPSDRFFAERPEGSVSTLKIQRTQQEDSAVYLCASSFGGLSSYEQYFGPGTRLTVT.

There are a few counts of this clonotype. The genes are TRBV24-1 and TRBJ2-1; 10 bases match TRBD2. Germline-derived CDR1 and CDR2 are KGHDR and SFDVKD. Losses at the gene ends were 1 base for V and 2 bases for J; bases not matched to a gene: 4. This CDR3 spans 17 amino acids. The CDR3 bases are TGTGCCACCAGTGATTTTGGTAGCGGGGGGACCTACAATGAGCAGTTCTTC. Translating it yields CATSDFGSGGTYNEQFF.

This clonotype was seen ten or more times. The chain employs TRBV4-2 and TRBJ2-3; D gene uncertain. This CDR3 is 13 amino acids long. Germline lookup yields CDR1 LGHNA and CDR2 YNFKEQ. V lost 1 base and J lost 2, with 4 bases in between. This CDR3 reads CASSQAATDTQYF. The CDR3 nucleotides are TGTGCCAGCAGCCAAGCGGCCACAGATACGCAGTATTTT.

This clonotype appeared many times. V and J are TRBV6-5 and TRBJ2-5; D remains unclear. The CDR3 extends over 14 amino acids. The germline V gene has CDR1 MNHEY and CDR2 SVGAGI. V was clipped by 5 bases and J by 0 bases, with 10 bases between them. CDR3 sequence (DNA): TGTGCCAGCAGTCCCACAACGTACCAAGAGACCCAGTACTTC. Translation: CASSPTTYQETQYF.

A few counts support this clonotype. V gene TRBV5-6 combines with J gene TRBJ1-2; a weak D match, TRBD1 (6 bases). CDR3 size: 15 residues. In germline, CDR1 is SGHDT, CDR2 YYEEEE. With 1 base removed from V and 11 bases from J, the gap between germline ends came to 21 bases. The CDR3 is CASSLYALRDTYYTF. CDR3 DNA: TGTGCCAGCAGCTTGTATGCACTCCGGGACACCTATTACACCTTC.

V gene TRBV10-3 combines with J gene TRBJ1-1, with D possibly TRBD1 on 5 matching bases. The germline V gene encodes CDR1 ENHRY and CDR2 SYGVKD. There are 14 residues in the CDR3. Deletions cut 6 bases from V and 6 bases from J, with 17 bases between. The CDR3 DNA sequence: TGTGCCATCAGCCCAGTCGGGGGGGACTCTGAAGCTTTCTTT. It is translated as CAISPVGGDSEAFF.

This clonotype has only a few counts. The rearrangement uses TRBV9 and TRBJ2-5; possibly TRBD1 for D (5 bases). This CDR3 contains 13 residues. CDR1 and CDR2 (germline): SGDLS, YYNGEE. Trimming took 3 bases from V and 2 from J, leaving 8 bases between them. The CDR3 sequence: CASSDGQQETQYF. In DNA, the CDR3 is TGTGCCAGCAGCGACGGACAACAAGAGACCCAGTACTTC.

A few counts support this clonotype. CDR3 protein: CASSLGDRFEAFF. CDR3 DNA: TGCGCCAGCAGCTTGGGGGACCGATTTGAAGCTTTCTTT. The chain is built from TRBV5-1 and TRBJ1-1; TRBD1 is a possible D gene (5 bases). Germline V gene lookup returns CDR1 SGHRS and CDR2 YFSETQ. V lost 0 bases to trimming and J lost 7 bases, with 10 bases between them. This CDR3 comprises 13 residues.

This chain links TRBV6-2 or TRBV6-3 with TRBJ2-5; a weak D match, TRBD1 (6 bases). Germline V gene lookup returns CDR1 MNHEY and CDR2 SVGEGT. The CDR3 sequence is 13 residues long. V shed 11 bases and J shed 4 bases, with 17 bases lying between them. In nucleotides, the CDR3 is TGTGCCGGAAGACAGGCTGATTTAGAGACCCAGTACTTC. It translates to CAGRQADLETQYF.

This clonotype was recorded many times. The rearrangement uses TRBV29-1 and TRBJ2-7; 8 bases fit TRBD1. The V gene end was trimmed by 7 bases and the J gene end by 2 bases; junction bases not matched to a gene: 7. The CDR3 runs to 13 residues. Germline CDR1 SQVTM, CDR2 ANQGSEA. DNA of the CDR3: TGCAGCGGCGGACAGGGAGGTACCTACGAGCAGTACTTC. Its translation: CSGGQGGTYEQYF.

The rearrangement joins TRBV29-1 to TRBJ1-5, with D unclear. CDR1 SQVTM and CDR2 ANQGSEA come from the germline V gene. Trimming left V 4 bases short and J 3 bases short, with 10 bases between. The CDR3 contains 13 residues. As DNA, the CDR3 is TGCAGCGTTGCACCAGGAATCAATCAGCCCCAGCATTTT. It encodes CSVAPGINQPQHF.

This sequence joins TRBV7-9 and TRBJ2-5, with TRBD2 matching 11 bases. CDR3 length: 15 amino acids. The V segment lost 5 bases and the J segment 2 bases; nucleotides outside the gene matches: 4. Germline CDR1 reads SEHNR; CDR2 reads FQNEAQ (reference sequence). The CDR3 loop reads CASSQGLAVQETQYF. DNA of the CDR3: TGTGCCAGCAGCCAGGGACTAGCGGTACAAGAGACCCAGTACTTC.

This clonotype was observed a few times. This chain links TRBV30 with TRBJ1-1, with D possibly being TRBD1 (6 bases). The CDR3 is 16 residues long. V was cut by 0 bases and J by 0 bases, with 14 bases left in between. The germline V gene has CDR1 GTSNPN and CDR2 SVGIG (reference sequence). CDR3: CAWSVKGGTMNTEAFF. The DNA of the CDR3 is TGTGCCTGGAGTGTAAAGGGGGGGACAATGAACACTGAAGCTTTCTTT.

The chain recombines TRBV20-1 with TRBJ1-6; TRBD1 aligns across 9 bases. The V and J ends lost 0 bases and 13 bases, in that order; junction bases with no gene match: 16. There are 17 residues in the CDR3. CDR1 and CDR2 from the germline V gene are DFQATT and SNEGSKA (reference sequence). The CDR3 DNA reads as TGCAGTGCTAGAGATTCCCGCGCGGGACAGGGAAAGATGCCCCTCCACTTT. Encoded protein: CSARDSRAGQGKMPLHF.

This clonotype was detected ten times or more. The V and J genes are TRBV12-3 or TRBV12-4 and TRBJ2-3; perhaps TRBD2 as D (5 bases). V was pared by 6 bases and J by 1 base, with 11 bases between. This CDR3 is built from 14 residues. The CDR3 reads CASSWTAGTDTQYF. The CDR3 nucleotides are TGTGCCAGCAGCTGGACTGCAGGCACAGATACGCAGTATTTT.

This chain joins TRBV6-5 and TRBJ2-5, with 9 bases lining up with TRBD1. This CDR3 comprises 13 residues. Germline CDR1 MNHEY, CDR2 SVGAGI. J gave up 5 bases and V 6 bases, and 4 bases lay outside the gene matches. The CDR3 loop reads CASRDDRGETQYF. The CDR3 DNA sequence: TGTGCCAGCAGGGACGACAGGGGGGAGACCCAGTACTTC.

The V gene is TRBV15, the J gene TRBJ2-1; 8 bases are a match to TRBD2. Germline V lookup: CDR1 LNHNV, CDR2 YYDKDF (reference sequence). The CDR3 runs 16 residues. Trimming cost V 6 bases and J 1 base; bases outside gene matches: 8. The CDR3 loop is CATRSKRGSSYNEQFF. The CDR3 nucleotides are TGTGCCACCAGGTCGAAGCGGGGGAGTTCCTACAATGAGCAGTTCTTC.

A note on this clonotype: A much larger clone sits a single nucleotide away, making a read error possible. The CDR3 DNA sequence: TGTGCCAGCTCACCACGGACAGGGGCCTATGGCTACACCTTC. It codes for CASSPRTGAYGYTF. The chain recombines TRBV18 with TRBJ1-2; 9 bases fit TRBD1. Germline lookup yields CDR1 KGHSH and CDR2 LQKENI. With 1 base clipped from V and 4 bases from J, the junction kept 1 base outside the gene matches. The CDR3 covers 14 residues.

The rearrangement joins TRBV9 to TRBJ2-3; 8 bases match TRBD1. CDR3 size: 15 residues. Germline lookup yields CDR1 SGDLS and CDR2 YYNGEE. Germline trimming cut 3 bases from V and 7 bases from J; bases unmatched to any gene: 10. The CDR3 spells CASSAQDRVGHTQYF. CDR3 nucleotide sequence: TGTGCCAGCAGCGCCCAGGACAGGGTGGGGCATACGCAGTATTTT. The complete variable domain, with remaining parts taken from reference TRBV9 and TRBJ2-3, reads DSGVTQTPKHLITATGQRVTLRCSPRSGDLSVYWYQQSLDQGLQFLIQYYNGEERAKGNILERFSAQQFPDLHSELNLSSLELGDSALYFCASSAQDRVGHTQYFGPGTRLTVL.

This clonotype was recorded a few times. The genes are TRBV2 and TRBJ2-3; D is possibly TRBD1 (6 bases). Germline V gene data show CDR1 as SNHLY and CDR2 as FYNNEI. V lost 11 bases to trimming and J lost 4 bases, with 13 bases between them. The CDR3 consists of 12 residues. Here the CDR3 DNA reads TGTGCCGGCACAGGGACCGCAGATACGCAGTATTTT. The encoded protein is CAGTGTADTQYF.

This clonotype occurred a few times. In DNA, the CDR3 is TGTGCCAGCAAGGGGCAGGGGGGCGAGCAGTACTTC. It specifies CASKGQGGEQYF. The genes are TRBV2 and TRBJ2-7; the D gene is possibly TRBD1 (7 bases). The CDR3 has 12 residues. The V gene lost 7 bases and the J gene lost 6 bases, with 13 bases spanning the gap. The germline gives CDR1 SNHLY, CDR2 FYNNEI.

This clonotype showed up many times. The CDR3 DNA sequence: TGCGCCAGCTGCGGGACAGGGAGAACTAATGAAAAACTGTTTTTT. Encoded protein: CASCGTGRTNEKLFF. This sequence joins TRBV5-1 and TRBJ1-4, with TRBD1 matching over 9 bases. The ends lost 7 bases at V and 1 base at J; junction bases unmatched: 5. The CDR3 runs 15 residues. Germline CDR1 SGHRS, CDR2 YFSETQ.